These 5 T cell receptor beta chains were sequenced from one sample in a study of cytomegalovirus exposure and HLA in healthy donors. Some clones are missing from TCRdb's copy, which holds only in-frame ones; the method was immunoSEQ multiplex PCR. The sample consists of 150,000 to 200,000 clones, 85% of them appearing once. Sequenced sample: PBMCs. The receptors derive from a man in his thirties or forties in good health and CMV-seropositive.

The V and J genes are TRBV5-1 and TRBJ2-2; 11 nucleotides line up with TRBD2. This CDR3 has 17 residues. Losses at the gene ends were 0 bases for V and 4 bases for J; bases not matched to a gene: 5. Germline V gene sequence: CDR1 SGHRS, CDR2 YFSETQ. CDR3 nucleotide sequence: TGCGCCAGCAGCTTGGGACTAGCGGGGAAGGTCACCGGGGAGCTGTTTTTT. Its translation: CASSLGLAGKVTGELFF.

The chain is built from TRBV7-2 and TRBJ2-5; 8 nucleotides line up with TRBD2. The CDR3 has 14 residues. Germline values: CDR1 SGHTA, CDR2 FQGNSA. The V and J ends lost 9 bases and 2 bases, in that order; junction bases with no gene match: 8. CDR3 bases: TGTGCCAGTTCCATAGCGGGAACTCAAGAGACCCAGTACTTC. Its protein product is CASSIAGTQETQYF. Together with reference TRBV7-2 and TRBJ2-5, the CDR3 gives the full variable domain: GAGVSQSPSNKVTEKGKDVELRCDPISGHTALYWYRQSLGQGLEFLIYFQGNSAPDKSGLPSDRFSAERTGGSVSTLTIQRTQQEDSAVYLCASSIAGTQETQYFGPGTRLLVL.

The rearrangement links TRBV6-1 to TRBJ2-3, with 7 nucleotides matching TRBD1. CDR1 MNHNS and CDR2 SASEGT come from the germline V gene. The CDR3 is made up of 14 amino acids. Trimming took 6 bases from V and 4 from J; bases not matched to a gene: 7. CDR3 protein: CASRGRTGPDTQYF. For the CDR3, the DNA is TGTGCCAGCAGGGGTAGGACAGGCCCAGATACGCAGTATTTT.

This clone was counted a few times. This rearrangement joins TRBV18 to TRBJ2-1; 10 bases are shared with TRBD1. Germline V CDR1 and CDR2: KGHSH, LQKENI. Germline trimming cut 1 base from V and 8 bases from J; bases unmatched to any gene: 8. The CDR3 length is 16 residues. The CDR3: CASSPRVGQGFDEQFF. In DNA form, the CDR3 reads TGTGCCAGCTCACCACGGGTGGGACAGGGGTTCGATGAGCAGTTCTTC.

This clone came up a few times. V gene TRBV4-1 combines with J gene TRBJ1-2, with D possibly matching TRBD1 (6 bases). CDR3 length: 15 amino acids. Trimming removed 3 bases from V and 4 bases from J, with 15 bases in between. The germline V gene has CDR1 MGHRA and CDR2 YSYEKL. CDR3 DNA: TGCGCCAGCAGCCAGGCACACACAGGGCCCTATGGCTACACCTTC. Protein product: CASSQAHTGPYGYTF.